The 13 T cell receptor beta chains below were found in one sample sequenced in a study of tumor and adjacent non-tumor tissue in lung cancer. No cell sorting was done before RNA was extracted from the tissue. TCRbeta libraries were built with three rounds of nested PCR, modified from ARM-PCR. TCRdb re-analysed the multiplex PCR reads in MiXCR, keeping a single row per CDR3 protein. Seen here are around 71,000 distinct CDR3 sequences, over 60% observed once, and the top ten hold around 9.5%. Sequencing was done on a sample of lung tumor tissue. The receptors stem from a middle-aged woman with non-small cell lung cancer.

This clonotype appeared a few times. Germline is not matched at one junction end, which may reflect a read error. The V and J genes are TRBV5-6 and TRBJ1-2; possible D gene TRBD1, 5 bases. Germline V gives CDR1 SGHDT, CDR2 YYEEEE. This CDR3 contains 11 residues. The CDR3 DNA reads as TGTGCCAACAGCTTGGGGGGTGGCTACACCTTC. Encoded protein: CANSLGGGYTF.

The J gene is TRBJ1-1, the V gene TRBV10-1; the match to TRBD1 covers 7 bases. CDR3 length equals 15 residues. J lost 3 bases, V lost 2 bases, and 6 bases had no gene match. Per germline, CDR1 WNHNN and CDR2 SYGVQD (reference sequence). The CDR3 DNA reads TGCGCCAGCAGTGAGGACGCTACAGGGGACACTGAAGCTTTCTTT. Encoded protein: CASSEDATGDTEAFF.

Notes on this clonotype: With a much larger clone just one base away, this may be a read error. The chain combines TRBV7-9 with TRBJ1-4; D is perhaps TRBD1 (5 bases). This CDR3 region has 16 residues. Germline CDR1 is SEHNR and CDR2 is FQNEAQ (reference sequence). Here the CDR3 reads CASSPRMAGSNEKQFF. The CDR3 bases are TGTGCCAGCAGCCCCCGTATGGCAGGGTCTAATGAAAAACAGTTTTTT.

The chain combines TRBV19 with TRBJ2-1, with D hard to call. V lost 6 bases to trimming and J lost 3 bases, with 9 bases between them. There are 13 residues in the CDR3. Looked up from germline, CDR1 is LNHDA and CDR2 is SQIVND (reference sequence). The CDR3 loop reads CASRRADYNEQFF. The CDR3 coding sequence is TGTGCCAGTAGAAGGGCCGACTACAATGAGCAGTTCTTC.

Comment on this clonotype: The CDR3 does not end in the conserved phenylalanine or tryptophan, so this is likely a read error. Because the CDR3's place on the DNA is in doubt, the DNA is left out and the CDR3 is given as listed by TCRdb. The chain employs TRBV5-8 and TRBJ1-1; the D call of TRBD1 is as the table states it, not checked on the DNA. The germline V gene encodes CDR1 SGHTS and CDR2 YDEGEE. The CDR3 sequence runs 15 residues, both termini included. This chain's CDR3 is CASSLGQGHITETFI.

Regarding this clonotype: The CDR3 does not end in the conserved phenylalanine or tryptophan, so this is likely a read error. The chain couples TRBV5-6 to TRBJ2-5; the D is unclear. The CDR3 is made up of 14 amino acids. Germline V gene sequence: CDR1 SGHDT, CDR2 YYEEEE. CDR3 in amino acids: CASSLVGQKETQYS. The CDR3 region has the DNA TGTGCCAGTAGCTTGGTAGGTCAGAAAGAGACCCAGTACTCC.

By proportion, this clonotype is large (0.1 to 1%). The J gene is TRBJ2-1, the V gene TRBV4-1; 9 nucleotides align to TRBD1. Germline V gene data show CDR1 as MGHRA and CDR2 as YSYEKL. With 10 bases clipped from V and 9 bases from J, the junction kept 10 bases outside the gene matches. The CDR3 covers 13 residues. The CDR3 spells CATAQGADAEQFF. The CDR3 DNA is TGCGCCACAGCACAGGGGGCGGATGCTGAGCAGTTCTTC.

In regard to this clonotype: Germline and junction disagree at one end, which may indicate a read error. The V and J genes are TRBV4-1 and TRBJ2-3; 12 positions agree with TRBD2. The CDR3 runs 19 residues. Germline values: CDR1 MGHRA, CDR2 YSYEKL. The CDR3 spells CANSQAPRTLAGGPDTQYF. DNA for the CDR3: TGCGCCAACAGCCAAGCGCCCCGCACCCTAGCGGGGGGGCCAGATACGCAGTACTTT.

The chain has TRBV2 and TRBJ1-2; 8 bases are a match to TRBD1. This CDR3 has 14 amino acids. The germline V gene encodes CDR1 SNHLY and CDR2 FYNNEI. V was pared by 3 bases and J by 5 bases, with 5 bases of the junction left unmatched. The CDR3 here is CASSEARQGYGYTF. The CDR3, as DNA: TGTGCCAGCAGTGAGGCGAGACAGGGGTATGGCTACACCTTC.

The V and J genes are TRBV6-5 and TRBJ1-1, with D possibly being TRBD1 (5 bases). With 4 bases removed from V and 4 bases from J, the gap between germline ends came to 22 bases. Germline V gene data show CDR1 as MNHEY and CDR2 as SVGAGI. CDR3 size: 17 residues. This chain's CDR3 is CASSSRGEPGRGTEAFF. CDR3 bases: TGTGCCAGCAGTTCCCGAGGGGAGCCAGGCCGTGGCACTGAAGCTTTCTTT.

This clonotype has just one count. The chain combines TRBV11-2 with TRBJ2-1; D possibly matches TRBD1 or TRBD2 (5 bases each). This CDR3 has 14 residues. Germline V gene lookup returns CDR1 SGHAT and CDR2 FQNNGV. CDR3 region: CTSSRTGTDYEQFF. The CDR3 coding sequence is TGTACAAGCTCCCGAACGGGGACCGACTATGAGCAGTTCTTC.

Worth noting for this clonotype: A clone one base away is much larger, so this may be a read error. The rearrangement uses TRBV5-1 and TRBJ2-7, with TRBD1 matching over 7 bases. The CDR3 contains 13 residues. V was clipped by 6 bases and J by 2 bases; unmatched bases: 5. Germline V gene data show CDR1 as SGHRS and CDR2 as YFSETQ. The CDR3 nucleotides read TGCGCCAGCATCTGGGACAGTACCTACGAGCAGTACTTC. As protein: CASIWDSTYEQYF.

With respect to this clonotype: An end of the junction does not agree with germline; a read error may underlie this. The V gene is TRBV11-1, the J gene TRBJ2-7; 7 positions agree with TRBD1. Germline V lookup: CDR1 SGHAT, CDR2 FQDESV (reference sequence). This CDR3 is built from 14 residues. CDR3 coding DNA: TGTGCCTGCAGATTAGAGACAGGGACCTACGAGCAGTGCTTC. Translation gives CACRLETGTYEQCF. Combining the CDR3 with reference TRBV11-1 and TRBJ2-7 gives the whole variable domain EAEVAQSPRYKITEKSQAVAFWCDPISGHATLYWYRQILGQGPELLVQFQDESVVDDSQLPKDRFSAERLKGVDSTLKIQPAELGDSAMYLCACRLETGTYEQCFGPGTRLTVT.